This T cell receptor (beta chain) was obtained from a study of control samples from healthy donors and cancer patients. Only in-frame clones appear in the TCRdb table, and some are missing; sequencing was by immunoSEQ multiplex PCR. The data hold more than 25,000 clones, with roughly 95% observed a single time. This CDR3 is 16 amino acids long. Losses at the gene ends were 3 bases for V and 1 base for J; bases not matched to a gene: 5. The germline CDR1 and CDR2 sequences are LNHDA and SQIVND (reference sequence). The source is a man aged 55 to 70 in good health. The chain employs TRBV19 and TRBJ2-3, with 9 bases matching TRBD1. Sequencing used blood. Here the CDR3 reads CASSITGTGRTDTQYF. The CDR3 DNA sequence: TGTGCCAGTAGTATTACCGGGACAGGGCGCACAGATACGCAGTATTTT.